This T cell receptor beta chain was identified during a study of long-term antiretroviral therapy in people with HIV. Researchers ran immunoSEQ v3.0 at survey level. The assay was immunoSEQ multiplex PCR, and TCRdb's table has in-frame clones only and misses some. The sample includes approximately 26,000 clones, around 84% seen only once; the top ten take about 6.4%. The CDR3 is made up of 15 amino acids. Looked up from germline, CDR1 is SGHVS and CDR2 is FNYEAQ. Between the trimmed V and J ends, which lost 0 bases and 2 bases, there was a span of 11 bases. This rearrangement joins TRBV7-6 to TRBJ2-7; a weak D match, TRBD1 (5 bases). This clonotype originated in a man younger than 30 with HIV. Source: unsorted PBMCs, taken 0.4 years after starting antiretroviral therapy. CDR3 region: CASSLAEGVAYEQYF. The CDR3 coding sequence is TGTGCCAGCAGCTTAGCGGAAGGGGTGGCCTACGAGCAGTACTTC.